This TCR beta chain was retrieved from a study of shared clonotypes between healthy human individuals. V lost 6 bases, J lost 4 bases, and 10 bases lay in between. This CDR3 has 13 amino acids. Germline CDR1 reads LNHDA; CDR2 reads SQIVND (reference sequence). The protocol was immunoSEQ multiplex PCR, while the TCRdb copy is restricted to in-frame clones and leaves out a portion. The sample consists of 230,000 or so clones, 50% to 75% of them appearing once. This clone showed up just a few times. This TCR was recovered from a young man in good health. The rearrangement links TRBV19 to TRBJ1-5; unclear D gene. Sample: memory CD4+ T cells sorted from blood. Indicated subset: CD45RA-negative fraction. For the CDR3, the DNA is TGTGCCAGTAGACCCCAGAGAAATCAGCCCCAGCATTTT. It yields the protein CASRPQRNQPQHF.